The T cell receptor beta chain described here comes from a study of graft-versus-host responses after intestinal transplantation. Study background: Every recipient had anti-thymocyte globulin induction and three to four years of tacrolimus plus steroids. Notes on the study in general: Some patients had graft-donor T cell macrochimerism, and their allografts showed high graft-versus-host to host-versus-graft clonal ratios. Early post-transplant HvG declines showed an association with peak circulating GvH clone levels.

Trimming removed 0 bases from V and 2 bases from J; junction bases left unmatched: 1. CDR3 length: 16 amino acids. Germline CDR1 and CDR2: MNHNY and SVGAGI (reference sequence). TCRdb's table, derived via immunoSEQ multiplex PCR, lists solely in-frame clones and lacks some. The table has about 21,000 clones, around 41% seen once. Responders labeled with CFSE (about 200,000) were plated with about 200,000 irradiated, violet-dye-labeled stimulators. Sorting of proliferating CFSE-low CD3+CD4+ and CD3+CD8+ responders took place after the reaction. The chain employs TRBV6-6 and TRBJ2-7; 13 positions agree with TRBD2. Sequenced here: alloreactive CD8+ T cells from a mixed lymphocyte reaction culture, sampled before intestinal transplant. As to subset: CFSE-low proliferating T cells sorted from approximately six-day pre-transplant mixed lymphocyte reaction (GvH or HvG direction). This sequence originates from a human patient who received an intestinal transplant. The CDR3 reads CASSYSGTSGTYEQYF. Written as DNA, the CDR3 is TGTGCCAGCAGTTACTCTGGGACTAGCGGGACCTACGAGCAGTACTTC.